This T cell receptor beta chain stems from a study of T-cell reconstitution after alpha-beta-depleted transplantation in children. Study-level findings and limits: Surviving thymic progenitors and recipient T cells were the source of high TCRbeta diversity at day 60 in some patients. Reportedly, alpha-beta T cells present about two months post-transplant originated from several hundred expanded clones of graft origin. From newly produced T cells came most of the T-cell counts and diversity one year after transplant.

Unique molecular identifiers were incorporated during preparation of the TCRbeta library. TCRdb re-analysed the PCR reads in MiXCR, keeping a single row per CDR3 protein. The sample lists 32,000 or so distinct CDR3 sequences, more than 6% occurring once. V shed 1 base, J shed 1 base, and the junction held 2 bases outside the gene matches. Germline values: CDR1 LGHNA, CDR2 YSLEER. The CDR3 extends over 16 amino acids. In this sample, this clonotype turned up many times. Its specificity is not known. The chain is built from TRBV4-3 and TRBJ2-7, with 12 bases aligning to TRBD2. The TCR originated in a child less than two years old who had a stem cell transplant for acute myeloid leukemia, so the T cells may come from the graft donor. Sequences were derived from peripheral blood, sampled 60 days after TCRalphabeta/CD19-depleted stem cell transplant. Here the CDR3 DNA reads TGCGCCAGCAGCCAAGGACTAGCGGGAGTTTCCTACGAGCAGTACTTC. Amino acids: CASSQGLAGVSYEQYF.